This is a list of T cell receptor beta chains from one sample in a study of memory CD8 T cells in hepatitis C reinfection. Using immunoSEQ multiplex PCR, the repertoire was profiled, and TCRdb retains in-frame clones only, with some absent. Counted here are about 47,000 clones, roughly 90% occurring once; the ten biggest clones make up around 1.2%. The material sequenced was naive CD8+ T cells sorted from blood. All receptors come from a man aged 18 to 29 with hepatitis C virus infection. The CDR3 runs from the conserved cysteine through the conserved F or W. A D gene is named only where the DNA matches it firmly. Expanded clones get a size class; other rows say once, few or many, or leave the size out.

d_call: TRBD1
j_call: TRBJ2-7
v_call: TRBV7-8
clone_size: NA
cdr3_aa: CASSLAPTGYEQYF
cdr3_nt: TGTGCCAGCAGCTTAGCGCCGACAGGGTACGAGCAGTACTTC

d_call: NA
j_call: TRBJ2-3
v_call: TRBV27
clone_size: NA
cdr3_aa: CASSLIASLSTDTQYF
cdr3_nt: TGTGCCAGCAGTTTAATAGCGTCGCTTAGCACAGATACGCAGTATTTT

d_call: NA
j_call: TRBJ2-1
v_call: TRBV5-1
clone_size: NA
cdr3_aa: CASSPDGTSNEQFF
cdr3_nt: TGCGCCAGCAGCCCGGACGGGACATCCAATGAGCAGTTCTTC

d_call: TRBD2
j_call: TRBJ2-3
v_call: TRBV10-3
clone_size: NA
cdr3_aa: CAISSGGLTDTQYF
cdr3_nt: TGTGCCATCAGTTCGGGGGGGCTGACAGATACGCAGTATTTT

d_call: TRBD2
j_call: TRBJ2-3
v_call: TRBV7-9
clone_size: NA
cdr3_aa: CASITTGGAVSTDTQYF
cdr3_nt: TGTGCCAGCATCACCACGGGGGGGGCGGTGAGCACAGATACGCAGTATTTT

d_call: NA
j_call: TRBJ2-2
v_call: TRBV5-4
clone_size: NA
cdr3_aa: CASSPAGLGTGELFF
cdr3_nt: TGTGCCAGCAGCCCCGCAGGCCTGGGCACCGGGGAGCTGTTTTTT

d_call: NA
j_call: TRBJ2-2
v_call: TRBV19
clone_size: NA
cdr3_aa: CASSIRWAGTPTGELFF
cdr3_nt: TGTGCCAGTAGTATTCGTTGGGCTGGGACACCCACCGGGGAGCTGTTTTTT

d_call: NA
j_call: TRBJ2-5
v_call: TRBV5-1
clone_size: NA
cdr3_aa: CASSPGQRTEETQYF
cdr3_nt: TGCGCCAGCAGCCCGGGACAAAGAACAGAAGAGACCCAGTACTTC

d_call: NA
j_call: TRBJ1-1
v_call: TRBV19
clone_size: NA
cdr3_aa: CASSMIGGNEAFF
cdr3_nt: TGTGCCAGTAGTATGATTGGAGGGAATGAAGCTTTCTTT

d_call: NA
j_call: TRBJ2-7
v_call: TRBV4-1
clone_size: NA
cdr3_aa: CASSQAVHLMVEQYF
cdr3_nt: TGCGCCAGCAGCCAAGCTGTCCACCTAATGGTCGAGCAGTACTTC

d_call: TRBD2
j_call: TRBJ2-2
v_call: TRBV7-9
clone_size: NA
cdr3_aa: CASSSIEGVAGSGELFF
cdr3_nt: TGTGCCAGCAGCTCAATTGAAGGGGTAGCGGGTTCCGGGGAGCTGTTTTTT

d_call: NA
j_call: TRBJ1-4
v_call: TRBV9
clone_size: NA
cdr3_aa: CASSVGSATNEKLFF
cdr3_nt: TGTGCCAGCAGCGTAGGTAGTGCAACTAATGAAAAACTGTTTTTT

d_call: TRBD1
j_call: TRBJ2-2
v_call: TRBV7-2
clone_size: NA
cdr3_aa: CASSLTGGLSGGELFF
cdr3_nt: TGTGCCAGCAGCTTAACAGGGGGCCTTTCGGGCGGGGAGCTGTTTTTT

d_call: NA
j_call: TRBJ1-2
v_call: TRBV29-1
clone_size: once
cdr3_aa: CSVEGLRYGYTF
cdr3_nt: TGCAGCGTTGAAGGGTTACGGTATGGCTACACCTTC

d_call: NA
j_call: TRBJ2-1
v_call: TRBV10-3
clone_size: NA
cdr3_aa: CAISESGGIRPYNEQFF
cdr3_nt: TGTGCCATCAGTGAGTCTGGGGGGATTCGTCCTTACAATGAGCAGTTCTTC

d_call: NA
j_call: TRBJ1-6
v_call: TRBV5-1
clone_size: few
cdr3_aa: CASSFGSEDSPLHF
cdr3_nt: TGCGCCAGCAGCTTTGGGAGCGAGGATTCACCCCTCCACTTT

d_call: NA
j_call: TRBJ2-7
v_call: TRBV4-1
clone_size: NA
cdr3_aa: CASSGRGGGNEQYF
cdr3_nt: TGCGCCAGCTCCGGGAGAGGGGGGGGCAACGAGCAGTACTTC

d_call: TRBD2
j_call: TRBJ2-3
v_call: TRBV2
clone_size: NA
cdr3_aa: CASPGPGGADTQYF
cdr3_nt: TGTGCCAGCCCCGGTCCCGGGGGGGCAGATACGCAGTATTTT

d_call: NA
j_call: TRBJ2-7
v_call: TRBV4-2
clone_size: NA
cdr3_aa: CASSQEGSETGFFYEQYF
cdr3_nt: TGTGCCAGCAGCCAAGAAGGTTCCGAGACAGGATTTTTCTACGAGCAGTACTTC

d_call: TRBD1
j_call: TRBJ2-1
v_call: TRBV11-2
clone_size: NA
cdr3_aa: CASSSFIAGQGVLNEQFF
cdr3_nt: TGTGCCAGCAGCTCCTTCATAGCGGGACAGGGGGTACTAAATGAGCAGTTCTTC

d_call: TRBD2
j_call: TRBJ2-5
v_call: TRBV6-1
clone_size: NA
cdr3_aa: CASSEWLAGGRQETQYF
cdr3_nt: TGTGCCAGCAGTGAATGGCTAGCGGGAGGACGGCAAGAGACCCAGTACTTC

d_call: NA
j_call: TRBJ1-2
v_call: TRBV5-4
clone_size: NA
cdr3_aa: CASREPNGGADGYTF
cdr3_nt: TGTGCCAGCAGAGAACCAAACGGGGGGGCCGATGGCTACACCTTC

d_call: TRBD1
j_call: TRBJ1-1
v_call: TRBV30
clone_size: once
cdr3_aa: CAWSGQGWYAEAFF
cdr3_nt: TGTGCCTGGAGTGGACAGGGGTGGTACGCTGAAGCTTTCTTT

d_call: TRBD2
j_call: TRBJ2-1
v_call: TRBV7-9
clone_size: once
cdr3_aa: CASSLPQTTSGSPDEQFF
cdr3_nt: TGTGCCAGCAGCTTGCCTCAAACGACTAGCGGGAGTCCAGATGAGCAGTTCTTC

d_call: TRBD1
j_call: TRBJ1-2
v_call: TRBV6-1
clone_size: once
cdr3_aa: CASSLGQGDYGYTF
cdr3_nt: TGTGCCAGCAGTTTGGGACAGGGTGACTATGGCTACACCTTC

d_call: TRBD1
j_call: TRBJ2-7
v_call: TRBV14
clone_size: NA
cdr3_aa: CASSHSTGGGYEQYF
cdr3_nt: TGTGCCAGCAGCCATTCTACAGGGGGTGGCTACGAGCAGTACTTC

d_call: NA
j_call: TRBJ1-5
v_call: TRBV7-9
clone_size: NA
cdr3_aa: CANYRVGGNQPQHF
cdr3_nt: TGTGCCAACTACAGGGTCGGAGGCAATCAGCCCCAGCATTTT

d_call: TRBD1
j_call: TRBJ2-1
v_call: TRBV6-5
clone_size: NA
cdr3_aa: CASSRQGRDEQFF
cdr3_nt: TGTGCCAGCAGCCGACAGGGAAGGGATGAGCAGTTCTTC

d_call: NA
j_call: TRBJ2-1
v_call: TRBV28
clone_size: NA
cdr3_aa: CASSLRGSHGFEQFF
cdr3_nt: TGTGCCAGCAGTTTAAGGGGGAGCCACGGTTTTGAGCAGTTCTTC

d_call: NA
j_call: TRBJ1-5
v_call: TRBV9
clone_size: NA
cdr3_aa: CASSSGNQPQHF
cdr3_nt: TGTGCCAGTTCATCGGGCAATCAGCCCCAGCATTTT